This T cell receptor beta chain was sequenced for a study of T cell repertoires in cytomegalovirus infection. This clonotype was picked up many times. No antigen is known for it. Germline CDR1 is SEHNR and CDR2 is FQNEAQ (reference sequence). The V and J ends lost 4 bases and 2 bases respectively, with 8 bases between them. CDR3 length equals 13 residues. MiXCR, run by TCRdb on the reads, gives a single entry per CDR3 protein. The profile shows under 250,000 distinct CDR3 sequences, around an eighth of them singletons. Study-wide points: Cumulative public TCR beta family frequency identified carriers of CMV plus the relevant HLA.

The chain joins TRBV7-9 to TRBJ1-2; D remains ambiguous. The sequencing sample was made of PBMCs. This TCR was sampled from a human donor in good health (CMV status not recorded). Some clones in this sample may be carry-over from other donors' samples. CDR3 nucleotide sequence: TGTGCCAGCAGCTCGGACGTCAACTATGGCTACACCTTC. This translates into CASSSDVNYGYTF.